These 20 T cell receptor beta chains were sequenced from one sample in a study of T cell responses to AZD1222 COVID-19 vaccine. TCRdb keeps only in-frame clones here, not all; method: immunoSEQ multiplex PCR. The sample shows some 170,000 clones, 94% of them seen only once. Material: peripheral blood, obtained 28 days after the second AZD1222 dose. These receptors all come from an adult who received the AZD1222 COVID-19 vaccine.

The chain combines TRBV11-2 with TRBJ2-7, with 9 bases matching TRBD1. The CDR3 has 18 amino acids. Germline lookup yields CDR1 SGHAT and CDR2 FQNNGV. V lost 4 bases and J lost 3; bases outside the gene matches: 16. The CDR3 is CASSSFPNPGTGNYEQYF. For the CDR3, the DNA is TGTGCCAGCAGCTCCTTCCCGAACCCCGGGACAGGGAACTACGAGCAGTACTTC.

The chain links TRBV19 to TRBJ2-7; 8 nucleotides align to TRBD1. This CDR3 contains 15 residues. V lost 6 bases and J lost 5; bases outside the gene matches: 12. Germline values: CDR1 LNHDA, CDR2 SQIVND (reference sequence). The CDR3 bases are TGTGCCAGTAGACGGGGCGGGACAGGAGGGCACGAGCAGTACTTC. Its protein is CASRRGGTGGHEQYF.

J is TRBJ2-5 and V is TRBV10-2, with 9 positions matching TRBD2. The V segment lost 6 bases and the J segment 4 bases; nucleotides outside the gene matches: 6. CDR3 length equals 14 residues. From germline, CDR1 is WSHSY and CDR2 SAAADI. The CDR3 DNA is TGCGCCAGCAGCCTCGGGACTAGCAGAGAGACCCAGTACTTC. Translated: CASSLGTSRETQYF.

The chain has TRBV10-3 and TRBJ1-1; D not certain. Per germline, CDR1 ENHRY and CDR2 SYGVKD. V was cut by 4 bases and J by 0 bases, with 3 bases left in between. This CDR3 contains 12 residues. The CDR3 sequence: CAISGMNTEAFF. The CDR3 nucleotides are TGTGCCATCAGTGGTATGAACACTGAAGCTTTCTTT.

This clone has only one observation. The CDR3 protein is CASSPGQGLNTEAFF. CDR3 nucleotide sequence: TGTGCCAGCTCGCCGGGACAGGGTTTGAACACTGAAGCTTTCTTT. The J gene is TRBJ1-1, the V gene TRBV18, with 9 bases matching TRBD1. V dropped 6 bases and J dropped 0; count of bases not matched to a gene: 5. The length of the CDR3 is 15 residues. CDR1 is KGHSH and CDR2 is LQKENI in the germline V gene.

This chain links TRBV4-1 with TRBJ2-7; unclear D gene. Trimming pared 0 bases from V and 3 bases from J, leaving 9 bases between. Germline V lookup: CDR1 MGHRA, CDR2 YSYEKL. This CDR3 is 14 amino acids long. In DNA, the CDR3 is TGCGCCAGCAGCCAAGACAGGATTTTCTACGAGCAGTACTTC. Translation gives CASSQDRIFYEQYF.

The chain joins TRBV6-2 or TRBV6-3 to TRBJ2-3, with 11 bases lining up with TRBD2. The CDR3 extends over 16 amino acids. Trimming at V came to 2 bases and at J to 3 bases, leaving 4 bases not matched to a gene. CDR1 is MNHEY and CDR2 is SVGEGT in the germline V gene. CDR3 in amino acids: CASSYAPSGRTDTQYF. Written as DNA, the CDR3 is TGTGCCAGCAGTTACGCGCCTAGCGGGAGGACAGATACGCAGTATTTT.

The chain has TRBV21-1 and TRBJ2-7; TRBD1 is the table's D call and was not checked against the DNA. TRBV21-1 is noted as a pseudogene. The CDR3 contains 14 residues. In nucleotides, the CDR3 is TGTGCCAGCAGCATCACAGGGGATCATGACGAGCAGTACTTC. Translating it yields CASSITGDHDEQYF.

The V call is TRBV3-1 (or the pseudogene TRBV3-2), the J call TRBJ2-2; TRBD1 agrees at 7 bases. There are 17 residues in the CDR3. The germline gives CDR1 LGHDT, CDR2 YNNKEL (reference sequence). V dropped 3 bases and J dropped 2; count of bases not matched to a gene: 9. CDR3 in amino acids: CASSQDPGQLNTGELFF. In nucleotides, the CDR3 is TGTGCCAGCAGCCAGGATCCGGGACAGCTTAACACCGGGGAGCTGTTTTTT.

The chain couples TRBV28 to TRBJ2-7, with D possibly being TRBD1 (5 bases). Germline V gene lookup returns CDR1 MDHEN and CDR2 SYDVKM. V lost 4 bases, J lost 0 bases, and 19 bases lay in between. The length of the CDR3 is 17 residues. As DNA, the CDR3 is TGTGCCAGCAGTTCGCCCCTGGGGCAGGCCGACTCCTACGAGCAGTACTTC. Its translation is CASSSPLGQADSYEQYF.

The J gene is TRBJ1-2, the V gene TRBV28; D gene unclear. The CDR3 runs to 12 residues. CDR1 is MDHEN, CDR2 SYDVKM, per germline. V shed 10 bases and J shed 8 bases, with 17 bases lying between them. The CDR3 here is CATTVRRAGYTF. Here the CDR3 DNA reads TGTGCCACCACGGTGCGGCGGGCGGGCTACACCTTC.

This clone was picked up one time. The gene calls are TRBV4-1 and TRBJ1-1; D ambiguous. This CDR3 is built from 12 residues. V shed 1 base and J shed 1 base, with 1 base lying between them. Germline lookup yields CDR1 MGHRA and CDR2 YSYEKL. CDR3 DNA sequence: TGCGCCAGCAGCCAAGCGAACACTGAAGCTTTCTTT. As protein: CASSQANTEAFF.

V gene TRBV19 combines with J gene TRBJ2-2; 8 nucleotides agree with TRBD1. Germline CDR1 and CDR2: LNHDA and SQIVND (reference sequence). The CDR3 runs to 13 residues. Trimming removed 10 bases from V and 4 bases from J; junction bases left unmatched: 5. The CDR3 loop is CAIRGQGTGELFF. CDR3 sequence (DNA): TGTGCCATTCGAGGACAGGGCACCGGGGAGCTGTTTTTT. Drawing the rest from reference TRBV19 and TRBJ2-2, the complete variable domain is DGGITQSPKYLFRKEGQNVTLSCEQNLNHDAMYWYRQDPGQGLRLIYYSQIVNDFQKGDIAEGYSVSREKKESFPLTVTSAQKNPTAFYLCAIRGQGTGELFFGEGSRLTVL.

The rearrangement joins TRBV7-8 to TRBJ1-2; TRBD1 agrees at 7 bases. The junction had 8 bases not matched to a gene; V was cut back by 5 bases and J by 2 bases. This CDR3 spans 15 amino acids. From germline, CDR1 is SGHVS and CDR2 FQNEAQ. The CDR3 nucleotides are TGTGCCAGCAGCCCCCGGGACAGCCAAAACTATGGCTACACCTTC. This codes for CASSPRDSQNYGYTF.

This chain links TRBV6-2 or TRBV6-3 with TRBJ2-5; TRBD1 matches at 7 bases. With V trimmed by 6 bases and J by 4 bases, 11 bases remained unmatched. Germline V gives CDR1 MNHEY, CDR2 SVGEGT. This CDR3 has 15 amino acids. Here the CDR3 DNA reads TGTGCCAGCAGCCCAACGTACAGGGGAAGAGAGACCCAGTACTTC. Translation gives CASSPTYRGRETQYF.

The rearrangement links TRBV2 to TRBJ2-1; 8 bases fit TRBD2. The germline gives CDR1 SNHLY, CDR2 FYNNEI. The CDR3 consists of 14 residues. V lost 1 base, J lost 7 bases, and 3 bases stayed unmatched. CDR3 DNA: TGTGCCAGCAGTGAAGGGACTAGCCGGAATGAGCAGTTCTTC. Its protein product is CASSEGTSRNEQFF.

The DNA for the CDR3 is TGTGCCAGCATGACTGACAGCCCTGGAAACACCATATATTTT. It codes for CASMTDSPGNTIYF. The V call is TRBV6-5, the J call TRBJ1-3; possibly TRBD1 for D (5 bases). Germline V gives CDR1 MNHEY, CDR2 SVGAGI. The CDR3 runs to 14 residues. The germline V and J ends were trimmed by 7 bases and 2 bases, with 12 bases remaining between them.

The CDR3 DNA reads as TGTGCCAGCAGCAAGGGACAGATTGTGTCGTCCCAGCATTTT. This gives the protein CASSKGQIVSSQHF. V and J are TRBV7-2 and TRBJ1-5; 7 bases match TRBD1. The CDR3 runs 14 residues. Trimming at V came to 5 bases and at J to 11 bases, leaving 12 bases not matched to a gene. From germline, CDR1 is SGHTA and CDR2 FQGNSA.

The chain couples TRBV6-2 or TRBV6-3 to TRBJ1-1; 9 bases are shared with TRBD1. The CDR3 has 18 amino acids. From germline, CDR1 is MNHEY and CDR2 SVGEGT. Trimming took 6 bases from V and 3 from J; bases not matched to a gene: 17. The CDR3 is CASSRSEHRGRGDTEAFF. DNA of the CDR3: TGTGCCAGCAGCCGTAGCGAACACAGGGGGCGCGGGGACACTGAAGCTTTCTTT.

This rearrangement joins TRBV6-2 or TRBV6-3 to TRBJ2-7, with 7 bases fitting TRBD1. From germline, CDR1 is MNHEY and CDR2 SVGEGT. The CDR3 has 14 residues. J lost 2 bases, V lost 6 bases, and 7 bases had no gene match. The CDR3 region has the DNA TGTGCCAGCAGCCCGACAGGGTCTACCTACGAGCAGTACTTC. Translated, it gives CASSPTGSTYEQYF.